These T cell receptor beta chains were read from a single sample in a study of T cell responses to AZD1222 COVID-19 vaccine. Sequenced by immunoSEQ multiplex PCR; TCRdb stores in-frame clones only, minus some. The sample contains about 130,000 clones, approximately 92% of which appear only once. The sample was peripheral blood, taken 28 days after the second AZD1222 dose. These receptors originate from an adult who received the AZD1222 COVID-19 vaccine. Both conserved end residues are part of each CDR3. D genes are given only for firm matches. Clone size is shown for a subset of rows, as once, few, many or a class of expanded clone.

>-|-|TRBV20-1|TRBJ2-3
TGCAGTGCTAGTCTTATGTCGCGGTCTAGCACAGATACGCAGTATTTT
CSASLMSRSSTDTQYF
>-|-|TRBV5-1|TRBJ2-7
TGCGCCAGCAGCTGGGGGACGGAAACCTACGAGCAGTACTTC
CASSWGTETYEQYF
>once|-|TRBV10-1|TRBJ2-2
TGCGCCAGCGGGTCGGGGAACACCGGGGAGCTGTTTTTT
CASGSGNTGELFF
>-|-|TRBV18|TRBJ2-1
TGTGCCAGCGGCGGTGTCTACAATGAGCAGTTCTTC
CASGGVYNEQFF
>-|-|TRBV6-5|TRBJ2-7
TGTGCCAGCAGTTTTTTTGGGGGGACAGCTTCCTACGAGCAGTACTTC
CASSFFGGTASYEQYF
>-|-|TRBV29-1|TRBJ1-2
TGCAGCGTCCCAATTGGGGGAAACGGCTACACCTTC
CSVPIGGNGYTF
>once|TRBD2|TRBV12-3/TRBV12-4|TRBJ2-1
TGTGCCAGCAGTCCGGGACTAGCTGATGAGCAGTTCTTC
CASSPGLADEQFF
>-|TRBD2|TRBV2|TRBJ2-1
TGTGCCAGCAGTGGCAGCGGGGGCTCCTACAATGAGCAGTTCTTC
CASSGSGGSYNEQFF
>-|-|TRBV19|TRBJ1-1
TGTGCCAGTACTGTGGGCCCAGGAGCTTTCTTT
CASTVGPGAFF
>-|-|TRBV30|TRBJ1-1
TGTGCCTGGAGTGTAGGGGGGCGTGAAGCTTTCTTT
CAWSVGGREAFF
>-|-|TRBV7-9|TRBJ2-3
TGTGCCAGCAGCACCCGTTCAGTAGATACGCAGTATTTT
CASSTRSVDTQYF
>-|TRBD1|TRBV5-5|TRBJ1-1
TGTGCCAGCAGCTTGTTGCAGGGGGGAGCTTTCTTT
CASSLLQGGAFF
>-|-|TRBV6-5|TRBJ1-1
TGTGCCAGCGAGGCTGGGGATGGCACTGAAGCTTTCTTT
CASEAGDGTEAFF
>few|-|TRBV12-3/TRBV12-4|TRBJ2-1
TGTGCCAGCAGTTTGGCAAATGAGCAGTTCTTC
CASSLANEQFF
>-|TRBD2|TRBV7-2|TRBJ2-1
TGTGCCAGCGCCCCACGGGGCGGGAGATACAATGAGCAGTTCTTC
CASAPRGGRYNEQFF
>-|-|TRBV19|TRBJ1-3
TGTGCCAGTACCCCTACAGGGAAGGACACCATATATTTT
CASTPTGKDTIYF
>-|-|TRBV7-2|TRBJ1-5
TGTGCCAGCAGCTTAGCGGGATGGGGCAGGGCGGATCAGCCCCAGCATTTT
CASSLAGWGRADQPQHF
>-|-|TRBV19|TRBJ2-2
TGTGCCAGTACCCCGGTGGCAAAAACCGGGGAGCTGTTTTTT
CASTPVAKTGELFF
>-|TRBD1|TRBV30|TRBJ1-1
TGTGCCTGGAAGAACAGGGGGCCGAAGGCTTTCTTT
CAWKNRGPKAFF
>-|TRBD1|TRBV2|TRBJ1-5
TGTGCCAGCAGGCCCGGACAGGGTTTCAATTTTATTAATCAGCCCCAGCATTTT
CASRPGQGFNFINQPQHF
>-|TRBD2|TRBV7-8|TRBJ2-1
TGTGCCAGCAGCAGGACTAGCGGGGCGGCTAATGAGCAGTTCTTC
CASSRTSGAANEQFF
>-|-|TRBV30|TRBJ2-1
TGTGCCTGGAGTACTTACGATGAGCAGTTCTTC
CAWSTYDEQFF
>once|-|TRBV11-3|TRBJ1-1
TGTGCCAGCAGCTTAGCAGGGGTGGGCACTGAAGCTTTCTTT
CASSLAGVGTEAFF
>-|-|TRBV7-8|TRBJ1-5
TGTGCCAGCAGCTTTTTCCTGGGGGTAAATAGCAATCAGCCCCAGCATTTT
CASSFFLGVNSNQPQHF
>-|-|TRBV4-3|TRBJ1-2
TGCGCCAGCAGCCAAGATCCGGGGGGAGGCTACACCTTC
CASSQDPGGGYTF
>once|TRBD1|TRBV6-5|TRBJ1-6
TGTGCCAGCAGTTCCGAGGACAGGGATCCTTCACCCCTCCACTTT
CASSSEDRDPSPLHF
>-|TRBD1|TRBV7-2|TRBJ1-1
TGTGCCAGCAGCTTGAAGGGACAGTCCTACTTAACAAACACTGAAGCTTTCTTT
CASSLKGQSYLTNTEAFF
>-|-|TRBV19|TRBJ2-7
TGTGCCAGTAGTTGGTTCGGACGGGGATCCTACGAGCAGTACTTC
CASSWFGRGSYEQYF
>-|-|TRBV10-3|TRBJ2-2
TGTGCCATCAGTGAATCGATTGGGCAGGGCGCGAACACCGGGGAGCTGTTTTTT
CAISESIGQGANTGELFF
>-|-|TRBV5-1|TRBJ2-7
TGCGCCAGCAGCCACCGGGATATCGGGGCCTACGAGCAGTACTTC
CASSHRDIGAYEQYF
>-|TRBD1|TRBV7-8|TRBJ1-5
TGTGCCAGCAGCCATGGGGGACAGTCCTTGAATCAGCCCCAGCATTTT
CASSHGGQSLNQPQHF
>-|TRBD1|TRBV6-1|TRBJ1-5
TGTGCCAGCAGTGATTCACAGGGGGGCAATCAGCCCCAGCATTTT
CASSDSQGGNQPQHF
>-|-|TRBV11-3|TRBJ1-3
TGTGCCAGCAGCTTAGATGGACGGGAGTCTGGAAACACCATATATTTT
CASSLDGRESGNTIYF
>-|TRBD2|TRBV11-2|TRBJ2-5
TGTGCCAGCAGCTTGGGGACTAGCGGGGGCCAAGAGACCCAGTACTTC
CASSLGTSGGQETQYF
>-|TRBD2|TRBV10-3|TRBJ2-1
TGTGCCATCAGTGAGGTCCGACTAGCGGGACGGGGTGAGCAGTTCTTC
CAISEVRLAGRGEQFF
>-|-|TRBV24-1|TRBJ1-1
TGCAAAACGGGGGCTGGGACTGAAGCTTTCTTT
CKTGAGTEAFF
>-|-|TRBV11-3|TRBJ1-2
TGTGCCAGCAGCCGCGACAGTGTAGCTAACTATGGCTACACCTTC
CASSRDSVANYGYTF
>-|-|TRBV7-9|TRBJ2-3
TGTGCCAGCAGCACAACAGGGGAGGGGCCCACAGATACGCAGTATTTT
CASSTTGEGPTDTQYF
>-|-|TRBV7-9|TRBJ2-5
TGTGCCAGCAGACCCCGGGGAACAGGTGACGGTCGGCAGACCCAGTACTTC
CASRPRGTGDGRQTQYF
>-|TRBD1|TRBV5-1|TRBJ1-5
TGCGCCAGCAGCTTTACAGGGGAACAGCCCCAGCATTTT
CASSFTGEQPQHF
>few|-|TRBV19|TRBJ1-5
TGTGCCAGTAGTATAGATCCCAGTACAGCCGGTGCGCCCCAGCATTTT
CASSIDPSTAGAPQHF
>-|-|TRBV30|TRBJ1-5
TGTGCCTGGAGTGTTAGGGGCAATCAGCCCCAGCATTTT
CAWSVRGNQPQHF
>-|TRBD1|TRBV30|TRBJ1-6
TGTGCCTGGAACCTCAGGGGGCTTCCGGCACCCCTCCACTTT
CAWNLRGLPAPLHF
>-|-|TRBV10-2|TRBJ2-4
TGCGCCAGCAGTGAGCCAGGGGCCCTAAAAAACATTCAGTACTTC
CASSEPGALKNIQYF
>-|TRBD1|TRBV27|TRBJ1-6
TGTGCCAGCAGACCGGGACAGGGACCTTCACCCCTCCACTTT
CASRPGQGPSPLHF
>-|-|TRBV6-5|TRBJ1-6
TGTGCCAGCAGGGGCAATAATTCACCCCTCCACTTT
CASRGNNSPLHF
>-|-|TRBV7-2|TRBJ1-4
TGTGCCAGCAGCAACGGTCCCTCCCCACATGAAAAGCTGTTTTTT
CASSNGPSPHEKLFF
>-|-|TRBV6-5|TRBJ1-4
TGTGCCAGCAGTATGGGACTGTTGAATGAAAAACTGTTTTTT
CASSMGLLNEKLFF
>-|TRBD1|TRBV18|TRBJ1-6
TGTGCCAGCTCACTGGGACAGGCCCATTCACCCCTCCACTTT
CASSLGQAHSPLHF
>-|-|TRBV27|TRBJ1-6
TGTGCCAGCAGTTTCGTCTTGGATTCACCCCTCCACTTT
CASSFVLDSPLHF
>-|TRBD1|TRBV5-1|TRBJ1-5
TGCGCCAGCAGCTTACAGGGGGCTCGAAATCAGCCCCAGCATTTT
CASSLQGARNQPQHF
>-|TRBD1|TRBV7-2|TRBJ2-6
TGTGCCAGCAGCTTCCGGGACAGGGGACGAATCCTGACTTTC
CASSFRDRGRILTF
>-|-|TRBV24-1|TRBJ1-3
TGTGCCACCAGTGACCCTGGGGAGGTGTCTGGAAACACCATATATTTT
CATSDPGEVSGNTIYF
>-|-|TRBV7-9|TRBJ1-1
TGTGCCAGCAGTCTCGACCCCGGCGAAGCTTTCTTT
CASSLDPGEAFF
>-|-|TRBV25-1|TRBJ1-2
TGTGCCAGCAGCGGCGCGACGTTTCATTACTATGGCTACACCTTC
CASSGATFHYYGYTF